This section outlines one TCR beta chain sequence together with its context. This sample is drawn from a study of preoperative IRX-2 immunotherapy in early breast cancer. V dropped 4 bases and J dropped 8; count of bases not matched to a gene: 10. CDR1 and CDR2 (germline): SGHRS, YFSETQ. The CDR3 consists of 15 residues. The data were produced by immunoSEQ multiplex PCR, yet TCRdb's version contains in-frame clones alone and is incomplete. The table has roughly 26,000 clones, approximately 90% seen once. The treatment: preoperative locoregional IRX-2 cytokine immunotherapy. The receptor's source is a human donor with breast cancer. This rearrangement joins TRBV5-1 to TRBJ2-1, with 9 positions matching TRBD1. The starting material was tumor tissue, obtained after IRX-2 immunotherapy. The CDR3 DNA follows: TGCGCCAGCAGCCTAGGGACAGGGACCATCTATGAGCAGTTCTTC. Protein product: CASSLGTGTIYEQFF.